This T cell receptor beta chain was found in a study of cytomegalovirus exposure and HLA in healthy donors (dated by TCRdb to 2016 to 2017). Concerning the study at large: According to an earlier analysis of a few hundred of the donors, about 179 million T cells yielded roughly 110 million unique TCR beta sequences and 276 Gb of sequence data. Four or five DR-DQ haplotypes were handled as single units for association and clustering because linkage in the cohort was strong. Donor age, sex, ethnicity and CMV serostatus were collected together with the repertoire data. Using immunosequencing, the study profiled T cell repertoires from about 610 subjects and related those repertoires to cytomegalovirus serostatus. Among 300 to 500 genotyped donors of the cohort, an average of about 220,000 unique TCR beta nucleotide sequences was sequenced per donor, of which about 20% were non-productive. The genetic ancestry cluster associated with self-reported Caucasian donors included about four fifths of the approximately 430 genotyped donors. In a later genetic analysis, genome-wide SNP genotypes for about three fifths of the roughly 670 donors were used, and that subset was treated as a discovery cohort. Besides the first cohort of roughly 700 subjects, a separate validation cohort made up of 120 different subjects was used. Typing coverage differed by locus: A, B, C, DRB1 and DQB1 were typed in about 620-640 donors, DQA1 in roughly 500, DPA1 in over 600, and DPB1 in approximately 450. Both class I and class II loci were covered by HLA typing, at four-digit resolution. High-throughput TCR immunosequencing, statistical association of individual TCRs with disease status, and machine learning were combined to predict cytomegalovirus infection status. To study patterns of TCR occurrence, a later analysis re-analyzed previously published TCR beta repertoires from around 700 donors and added high-resolution HLA genotyping. The aim of the study was to test whether cataloging public T cell receptors could identify signatures of past pathogen exposure. An earlier analysis of roughly 580 of the donors used high-throughput TCR beta sequencing to judge whether each TCR beta V gene segment behaved as functional or pseudogenic. Roughly 300 gigabases of sequencing data and around 90 million unique TCR sequences made up an early release that covered several hundred HLA-typed donors. Rather than drawing on any new phenotypic data, the later analysis identified candidate immune exposures from TCR beta sequences and the way those sequences occurred across donors. Every discovery cohort repertoire had been produced on one sequencing platform. The study at large found these results: A later analysis found that most CMV-associated TCR beta chains appeared HLA-restricted, with HLA associations seemingly driven largely by CMV exposure. The authors suggested that the approach could potentially be generalized to other disease states and immunological phenotypes. Because the 87-base-pair reads could not distinguish some IMGT-functional V segments, including TRBV6-2 and TRBV6-3, those segments were excluded. A later analysis reported that several top co-occurrence clusters appeared linked to parvovirus B19, influenza, CMV and Epstein-Barr virus. In this cohort, only TCR beta chains were sequenced, and detectable features were limited by the absence of alpha or paired-chain data. A total of 150 to 200 TCR beta chains were listed by the study as associated with cytomegalovirus. Because counts were too low, approximately 18 rarely observed V segments, including chromosome 9 orphons, were excluded from the earlier analysis of under 650 of the donors. Most TCR sequences were observed very rarely across donors, whereas some public TCRs were present in many individuals. A later genetic analysis associated a missense DCLRE1C variant with V-gene and J-gene trimming of TCR beta chains, and an independent cohort replicated the association. Immune exposure information for the cohort was limited to CMV serostatus. A group of highly shared sequence variants was considered likely to be a technical artifact of the sequencing pipeline. In a later analysis, 15,000 to 20,000 TCR beta sequences were associated with specific HLA alleles at a false discovery rate of 0.05. In a later genetic analysis, fewer N-insertions in productive TCRs were reported among donors in an Asian-associated ancestry cluster than the roughly 700-donor mean. In a later analysis, the rate of TCR association differed among HLA loci, with DRB1 alleles having the most associated TCRs and HLA-C alleles having the fewest. Correlated functional status among segregating V segments might reflect linkage disequilibrium, but an unknown experimental factor could not be ruled out. Cytomegalovirus status was reported to be diagnosed by the classifier with high specificity and sensitivity in both the original and validation cohorts. Because HLA typing was unavailable for some donors at each locus, only the typed subset was used in association tests. A few of the identified cytomegalovirus-associated TCR beta chains were confirmed in vitro to be specific for cytomegalovirus antigens. Sequencing depth was assumed to be roughly uniform across donors in the presence/absence analyses, though that assumption may not hold. A further reported finding was that TCR beta sequences accurately predicted the HLA-A and HLA-B alleles for most subjects in the first cohort. When HLA alleles, especially DR and DQ, strongly co-occurred, TCR associations were difficult to assign to individual alleles. In a later analysis, HLA-associated TCR beta chains were found to be more clonally expanded and to have lower generation probabilities than equally common non-associated chains. In an earlier analysis of more than 500 of the donors, most TCR beta V segments appeared in productive rearrangements about 90% or about 30% of the time, broadly matching IMGT annotations.

About this clone itself: Its recognized antigen is unknown. No base quality information exists; no much larger clone differs at one position.

The germline V and J ends show losses of 3 bases and 3 bases respectively, and no gene match explains 5 bases of the junction. CDR1 and CDR2 were assigned from the germline V gene as SNHLY and FYNNEI. Counted from cysteine to phenylalanine, this CDR3 has 14 amino acids. Only the CDR3 DNA is retained, 42 bases long and in frame from the first base. The cohort consisted of 600 to 750 healthy bone marrow donors. All cohort members were sampled while nominally healthy, although unrecorded immune exposures were likely present. The donor was CMV seronegative and belonged to the group of roughly 330 seronegative cohort members. Every donor gave a peripheral blood sample, and the peripheral blood mononuclear cells from that sample were used for TCR beta sequencing. Genomic DNA extraction from the blood cell samples was performed with the Qiagen DNeasy Blood Extraction Kit. Receptor libraries were prepared by the immunoSEQ multiplex PCR assay. For the multiplex PCR, a mixture combining 60 forward primers for TCR Vbeta segments and 13 reverse primers for TCR Jbeta segments was used. A multiplex PCR assay on genomic DNA amplified the CDR3 region of rearranged TCR beta genes. The amplified TCR beta libraries were sequenced on the Illumina HiSeq System as 87-base-pair reads. The published analysis was carried out like this. A later analysis counted tens of millions of unique TCR beta chains across the 550 to 750 repertoires, and some 11 million of these chains were shared by at least two donors. Raw reads were error-corrected and collapsed into unique sequences with a nearest-neighbor algorithm that merged closely related sequences to remove PCR and sequencing errors. CDR3 sequences were aligned to IMGT reference sequences to assign V, D and J gene segments. For a sequence to be retained, a match of at least six nucleotides to both a V gene segment and a J gene segment was required. A rearrangement was called productive if the CDR3 had no stop codons and remained in frame with V and J, and every other rearrangement was called non-productive. CDR3 was defined by IMGT convention, running from the second conserved V-encoded cysteine to the conserved J-encoded phenylalanine. Sequences without an unambiguous match to a single V gene segment were excluded from the earlier analysis of 450 to 750 of the donors. An earlier analysis of approximately 590 of the donors classified V segments as functional when productive rearrangements were above 56.7% and as segregating when the standard deviation between donors was above 5%. A statistical classification framework was developed to diagnose cytomegalovirus status using the catalog of TCR beta chain sequences. A later analysis assigned V and J genes by comparing TCR nucleotide sequences with IMGT/GENE-DB human TR gene sequences. In a later analysis, CDR3 sequences and most-parsimonious VDJ recombination scenarios were assigned using the TCRdist pipeline. A later analysis defined each TCR beta chain by its CDR3 amino acid sequence plus V-gene family, and excluded reads lacking a unique V-gene family. As a way to deal with suspected cross-contamination and a sequencing artifact, a later analysis dropped approximately 590 nucleotide sequences that were highly shared and had low generation probability. In a later analysis, a clonal expansion index was calculated for each public chain from normalized within-repertoire ranks of inferred template counts. Generation probabilities in a later analysis came from a VDJ recombination model fitted to out-of-frame rearrangements, and those results were checked against IGoR. A later analysis scored TCR-TCR, TCR-HLA and TCR-CMV co-occurrence with hypergeometric tests, applying a repertoire-size bias correction to TCR pairs. To estimate false discovery rates, a later analysis permuted the HLA or CMV assignments 20 times. In a later analysis, co-occurring TCRs were grouped with DBSCAN, and TCRdist sequence similarity was added when clustering was performed within HLA-allele-positive subsets. For co-occurrence clustering, repertoires with fewer than 30,000 or more than 120,000 public chains were excluded, along with five repertoires with anomalous nucleotide sharing. This immuneACCESS table, as held by TCRdb, lists in-frame sequences with V and J called but not all clones. Of the missing ones, under half trace to an unresolved V gene in checked studies; the others have no known cause. V, J and clone size are taken as reported in that table, and D and trimming were inferred from the DNA itself. The sample table holds about 180,000 clones, of which over 65% were seen once. Together, the top ten hold less than 1.5% of the sample.

The TCR sequence derives from a man younger than 35 in good health and CMV-seronegative. This receptor chain uses TRBV2 and TRBJ2-7, and TRBD1 aligns with 7 junction nucleotides. Sequencing was done on a sample of PBMCs. CDR3 region: CASSDEDRYYEQYF. The bases are TGTGCCAGCAGTGATGAGGACAGGTACTACGAGCAGTACTTC.